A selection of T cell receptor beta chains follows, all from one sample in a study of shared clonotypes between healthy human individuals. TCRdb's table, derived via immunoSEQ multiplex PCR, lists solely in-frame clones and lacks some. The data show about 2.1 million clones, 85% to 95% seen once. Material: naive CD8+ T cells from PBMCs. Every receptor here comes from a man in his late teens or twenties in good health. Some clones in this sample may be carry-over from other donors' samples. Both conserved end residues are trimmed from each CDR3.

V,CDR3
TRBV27,ASSLRGTSGSYEQY
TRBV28,ASSFRTSGNQETQY
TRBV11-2,ASSLDQGLAYEQY
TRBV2,ASSALGQEGGELF
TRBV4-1,ASSQGLSTDTQY
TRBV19,ASSPGRHYEQY
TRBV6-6,ASSDRESYNEQF
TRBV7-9,ASSLRTEYNEQF
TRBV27,ASSRAWRSGYEQY
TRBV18,ASSPLVSGTAPDTQY
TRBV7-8,ASSFLKGGSTDTQY
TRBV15,ATSRGSGGVQETQY
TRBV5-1,ASSLALAGVNGELF
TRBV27,ASSLGGLNQPQH
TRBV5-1,ASSGLIGLTEQY
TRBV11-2,ASSLIRQSNTGELF
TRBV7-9,ASSFLFGGGYT
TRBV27,ASSLRLGNQPQH
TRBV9,ASSNPLAGGSGANVLT
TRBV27,ASIGAGISSYNEQF
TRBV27,ASGRYEQY
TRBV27,ASSFLSGSSYNEQF
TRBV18,ASSPSEAGTYEQY
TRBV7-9,ASSLDRLSYEQY
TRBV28,ASSPFTSGGTYEQY
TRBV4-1,ASSPGVAGVAGGPYEQY
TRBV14,ASSPYRGRETQY
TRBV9,ASSLGQVGTIY
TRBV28,ASSLPGQGSEKLF
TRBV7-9,ASSPRDRENTIY
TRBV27,ASSLRGSTPYEQY
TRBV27,ASSTRVGARNTQY
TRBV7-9,ASSLGTGSGYT
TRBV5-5,ASSLRGGSNQPQH
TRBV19,ASSINFQSNQPQH
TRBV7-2,ASSLVPAGVYNEQF
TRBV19,ASSIMYGVNEQF
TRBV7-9,ASSHVTRGPYEQY
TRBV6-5,ASRWDSDNYGYT
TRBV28,ASSQGTGGGNGYT
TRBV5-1,ASSFPWVGGRAEETQY
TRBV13,ASSTGRNTEAF
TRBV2,AGWTSGRVDTGELF
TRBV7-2,ASSLALGGRDTEAF
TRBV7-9,ASSRTSGARAGELF
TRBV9,ASSVGTGTNYGYT